Listed below are T cell receptor beta chains from one sample, sequenced in a study of beta chain features in type 1 diabetes. Some clones are missing from TCRdb's copy, which holds only in-frame ones; the method was immunoSEQ multiplex PCR. The profile shows hundreds of thousands of clones, roughly 16% of them singletons. The sample taken for sequencing was naive CD4+ T cells from blood. These TCRs come from a man younger than 35 in good health. CDR3s include the opening cysteine and the closing phenylalanine or tryptophan. A D gene is named only where the DNA matches it firmly. Expanded clones are given a class, and other clones once, few, many or no size at all.

j_call v_call clone_size d_call cdr3_nt cdr3_aa
TRBJ1-5 TRBV7-2 few . TGTGCCAGCAGCTTAGTTACCGGGGGCAATCAGCCCCAGCATTTT CASSLVTGGNQPQHF
TRBJ1-1 TRBV10-3 . . TGTGCCAGCAGTTACTCAGGCACTGAAGCTTTCTTT CASSYSGTEAFF
TRBJ2-4 TRBV25-1 . . TGTGCCAGCAGTGAATATGGGGCAGGGATAGCCAAAAACATTCAGTACTTC CASSEYGAGIAKNIQYF
TRBJ1-1 TRBV11-1 few . TGTGCCAGCAGCTTGCGGGACCTAACAAACACTGAAGCTTTCTTT CASSLRDLTNTEAFF
TRBJ2-2 TRBV7-2 . . TGTGCCAGCAGCCAAGGCCCCGCCGGGGAGCTGTTTTTT CASSQGPAGELFF
TRBJ1-5 TRBV7-3 few . TGTGCCAGCAGCCTTCGGAGCAATCAGCCCCAGCATTTT CASSLRSNQPQHF
TRBJ2-3 TRBV5-4 few . TGTGCCACCAGGGACGAGCTCACAGATACGCAGTATTTT CATRDELTDTQYF
TRBJ2-7 TRBV15 few TRBD1 TGTGCCACCAGCAGGCCTGACAGGGGCGAGTACGAGCAGTACTTC CATSRPDRGEYEQYF
TRBJ2-2 TRBV9 . . TGTGCCAGCAGCGTAGTCGGCACCGGGGAGCTGTTTTTT CASSVVGTGELFF
TRBJ1-3 TRBV5-1 few . TGCGCCAGCAGCTTGGGCCGAGCCGGCTCTGGAAACACCATATATTTT CASSLGRAGSGNTIYF
TRBJ2-2 TRBV5-6 . . TGTGCCAGCAGCGGCTATTTAACCGGGGAGCTGTTTTTT CASSGYLTGELFF
TRBJ2-7 TRBV27 few . TGTGCCAGCAGTTTTCCCACGGCAGGGAGGTACGAGCAGTACTTC CASSFPTAGRYEQYF
TRBJ1-4 TRBV29-1 few TRBD1 TGCAGCGTCAAAGGCGGGGCAGGGGGTGAAAAACTGTTTTTT CSVKGGAGGEKLFF
TRBJ2-1 TRBV5-1 . TRBD1 TGCGCCAGCAGCCCCCTTCCCCAGGGGGCTGGGAATGAGCAGTTCTTC CASSPLPQGAGNEQFF
TRBJ2-3 TRBV11-2 few . TGTGCCAGCAGTCCCAACACAGATACGCAGTATTTT CASSPNTDTQYF
TRBJ2-2 TRBV18 few . TGTGCCAGCTCACCAAGACAGAGGACCGGGGAGCTGTTTTTT CASSPRQRTGELFF
TRBJ2-1 TRBV19 . . TGTGCCAGTAACCTCGCCCTCTCCTACAATGAGCAGTTCTTC CASNLALSYNEQFF
TRBJ1-2 TRBV9 . TRBD1 TGTGCCAGCAGCCCCCACTTAGGACAGGGGGCGCGAGGCTACACCTTC CASSPHLGQGARGYTF
TRBJ1-5 TRBV19 . TRBD1 TGTGCCAGTACCACTGCGACAGGGGGCAATCAGCCCCAGCATTTT CASTTATGGNQPQHF
TRBJ2-7 TRBV27 . . TGTGCCAGCAGTTTATCCCCCCAGGGAACCTACGAGCAGTACTTC CASSLSPQGTYEQYF
TRBJ1-2 TRBV9 . TRBD1 TGTGCCAGCAGCGGGAGACAGGGGGCGATGTATGGCTACACCTTC CASSGRQGAMYGYTF
TRBJ1-5 TRBV11-2 . . TGTGCCAGCAGCCTACGACCCTATAGCAATCAGCCCCAGCATTTT CASSLRPYSNQPQHF
TRBJ2-3 TRBV7-2 few . TGTGCCAGCAGCGCACAGGGACACCACACAGATACGCAGTATTTT CASSAQGHHTDTQYF
TRBJ2-7 TRBV7-2 few . TGTGCCAGCAGCTTAGCCGCAGGGCGAAGCCCCGACGAGCAGTACTTC CASSLAAGRSPDEQYF
TRBJ1-1 TRBV18 . . TGTGCCAGCTCACCACGAAACGGCAACACTGAAGCTTTCTTT CASSPRNGNTEAFF
TRBJ2-7 TRBV7-2 few TRBD2 TGTGCCAGCAGCTTAGAGGGACTAGCGGGAAACGAGCAGTACTTC CASSLEGLAGNEQYF
TRBJ1-1 TRBV7-2 . TRBD1 TGTGCCAGCAGCAACAGGGGTTTTAGCGCTGAAGCTTTCTTT CASSNRGFSAEAFF
TRBJ2-5 TRBV28 . . TGTGCCAGCAGTTCCGGGACTCCGGAGACCCAGTACTTC CASSSGTPETQYF
TRBJ2-5 TRBV19 . TRBD1 TGTGCCAGTAGTATACCGGGACAGCGGCAAGAGACCCAGTACTTC CASSIPGQRQETQYF
TRBJ1-5 TRBV9 few . TGTGCCAGCAGCGTAGCCCCTCACCGGCCCCAGCATTTT CASSVAPHRPQHF
TRBJ2-4 TRBV7-2 . TRBD1 TGTGCCAGCAGTCCGAGGACAGGCGAAAACATTCAGTACTTC CASSPRTGENIQYF
TRBJ2-3 TRBV15 . . TGTGCCACCAGCAGAGAATTGCAGCCCACAGATACGCAGTATTTT CATSRELQPTDTQYF
TRBJ2-7 TRBV29-1 . . TGCAGCGTTGAAACTCTAAAGGGTCCTTCCTACGAGCAGTACTTC CSVETLKGPSYEQYF
TRBJ1-2 TRBV10-2 . . TGCGCCAGCAGGGGATTTGGGCAGGGCAACTATGGCTACACCTTC CASRGFGQGNYGYTF
TRBJ2-7 TRBV14 few . TGTGCCAGCAGCCAAGTATGGCCTTCTTCCTACGAGCAGTACTTC CASSQVWPSSYEQYF
TRBJ1-4 TRBV30 . . TGTGCCTGGAGTGTACCCGCTAGAGAAAAACTGTTTTTT CAWSVPAREKLFF
TRBJ1-5 TRBV27 few . TGTGCCAGCAGCCTCTTTGGCCAGCCCCAGCATTTT CASSLFGQPQHF
TRBJ2-1 TRBV6-5 . . TGTGCCAGCAGTCCGGGACTTAACAATGAGCAGTTCTTC CASSPGLNNEQFF
TRBJ2-5 TRBV6-1 few TRBD2 TGTGCCAGCAGCGAAGGACTAGCGGGATGGGAGACCCAGTACTTC CASSEGLAGWETQYF
TRBJ2-2 TRBV5-4 . . TGTGCCAGCAGCCCCGCGGGGCCGAACACCGGGGAGCTGTTTTTT CASSPAGPNTGELFF
TRBJ1-2 TRBV29-1 . TRBD1 TGCAGCGTTGCGACAGGGGGCAATGGCTACACCTTC CSVATGGNGYTF
TRBJ2-3 TRBV4-3 . TRBD1 TGCGCCAGCAGCCTCGGACAGGCCGAAGCAGATACGCAGTATTTT CASSLGQAEADTQYF
TRBJ1-5 TRBV19 once TRBD1 TGTGCCAGTGACAGGGGCAATCAGCCCCAGCATTTT CASDRGNQPQHF
TRBJ1-1 TRBV28 . . TGTGCCAGCAGTTTGCGGACCCAAGGTACTGAAGCTTTCTTT CASSLRTQGTEAFF
TRBJ1-3 TRBV5-1 few . TGCGCCAGCAGCTACTCAGGGAGCTCTGGAAACACCATATATTTT CASSYSGSSGNTIYF
TRBJ2-3 TRBV7-8 few . TGTGCCAGCAGCTTCAGGCTGGTCGGGGGAAACACAGATACGCAGTATTTT CASSFRLVGGNTDTQYF
TRBJ2-1 TRBV5-1 . . TGCGCCAGCAGCTTGGGGCGGGCCGATGAGCAGTTCTTC CASSLGRADEQFF
TRBJ2-7 TRBV15 . . TGTGCCACCAGCAGAACGGGAGAGGCCTACGAGCAGTACTTC CATSRTGEAYEQYF
TRBJ2-3 TRBV7-2 . TRBD2 TGTGCCAGCAGCTCCCCGATCAAAAGCTTGCGGGAGGGATTAGATACGCAGTATTTT CASSSPIKSLREGLDTQYF
TRBJ2-4 TRBV7-3 few TRBD2 TGTGCCAGCAGCTCCCCGGTGAGCGGGGGGAAAAACATTCAGTACTTC CASSSPVSGGKNIQYF
TRBJ1-3 TRBV27 few . TGTGCCAGCAGTTCCCTGAGCTCTGGAAACACCATATATTTT CASSSLSSGNTIYF
TRBJ2-7 TRBV7-2 . TRBD2 TGTGCCAGCAGCTCCTCGGGGGGATCCCACTACGAGCAGTACTTC CASSSSGGSHYEQYF
TRBJ2-3 TRBV27 . TRBD1 TGTGCCAGCAGTTACAACAGGGGGCGAACGGGAGATACGCAGTATTTT CASSYNRGRTGDTQYF